The 28 T cell receptor beta chains given below trace back to one sample, sequenced in a study of CD4+ T cells in melanoma. Assay: immunoSEQ multiplex PCR; the TCRdb copy retains only in-frame clones and omits some. The sample has 11,000 to 15,000 clones, 60% to 80% seen once. The specimen sequenced was cells from a culture (not recorded whether cultured in vitro). These receptors all come from a human donor with melanoma.

The CDR3 reads CSVQTRENTEAFF. CDR3 DNA: TGCAGCGTTCAAACGAGGGAGAACACTGAAGCTTTCTTT. The V and J genes are TRBV29-1 and TRBJ1-1; D remains ambiguous. Germline V gives CDR1 SQVTM, CDR2 ANQGSEA. The ends were cut back, 5 bases at V and 1 base at J, with 11 bases in the middle. The length of the CDR3 is 13 residues.

DNA for the CDR3: TGTGCCAGCAGTTACTCAGAGCGGGGAGATACGCAGTATTTT. This gives the protein CASSYSERGDTQYF. The chain uses TRBV6-6 and TRBJ2-3, with TRBD2 identical over 7 bases. V dropped 0 bases and J dropped 5; count of bases not matched to a gene: 2. Germline values: CDR1 MNHNY, CDR2 SVGAGI (reference sequence). The CDR3 runs 14 residues.

CDR3 loop: CASNYTGKAYEQYF. CDR3 nucleotides: TGTGCCAGCAACTACACAGGGAAAGCCTACGAGCAGTACTTC. The V call is TRBV5-4, the J call TRBJ2-7; TRBD1 might be the D (6 bases). This CDR3 has 14 residues. Germline CDR1 SGHNT, CDR2 YYREEE (reference sequence). V lost 6 bases to trimming and J lost 2 bases, with 15 bases between them.

Points on this clone: Mismatch with germline at one junction end may stem from a read error. The chain combines TRBV6-6 with TRBJ1-5; D is possibly TRBD1 (5 bases). Germline-derived CDR1 and CDR2 are MNHNY and SVGAGI (reference sequence). There are 13 residues in the CDR3. CDR3 amino acids: CASSSGEGQPQHF. In nucleotides, the CDR3 is TGCGCCAGCAGCTCAGGAGAGGGGCAGCCCCAGCATTTT.

This clone has just a few counts. The gene calls are TRBV6-1 and TRBJ2-7, with D perhaps assigned TRBD1 or TRBD2 (6 bases each). V lost 2 bases, J lost 2 bases, and 10 bases lay in between. The CDR3 sequence is 14 residues long. CDR1 is MNHNS, CDR2 SASEGT, per germline. The CDR3 DNA is TGTGCCAGCAGTGAAAAGGGGGGAACCTACGAGCAGTACTTC. Translating gives CASSEKGGTYEQYF.

This clone has a single count. The V and J genes are TRBV5-1 and TRBJ1-5, with 11 bases lining up with TRBD1. The CDR3 contains 15 residues. The J segment lost 1 base and the V segment lost 3 bases, leaving 0 bases of the junction unmatched. Germline values: CDR1 SGHRS, CDR2 YFSETQ. CDR3 residues: CASSWTGGSNQPQHF. CDR3 bases: TGCGCCAGCAGCTGGACAGGGGGCAGCAATCAGCCCCAGCATTTT.

This clone was observed a handful of times. In DNA, the CDR3 is TGTGCCAGCAGCGTCAGGGCCGAGAGGACTGAAGCTTTCTTT. Residues: CASSVRAERTEAFF. The chain carries TRBV9 and TRBJ1-1; D is perhaps TRBD1 (5 bases). CDR1 is SGDLS, CDR2 YYNGEE, per germline. Trimming left V 2 bases short and J 5 bases short, with 13 bases between. The CDR3 has 14 residues.

The V gene is TRBV11-2, the J gene TRBJ2-7; 7 bases line up with TRBD1. Germline V lookup: CDR1 SGHAT, CDR2 FQNNGV. V shed 4 bases and J 6 bases; nucleotides not matched to a gene: 12. There are 15 residues in the CDR3. As DNA, the CDR3 is TGTGCCAGCAGCTCTAGGGGTGGGGACAGCCTCGAGCAGTACTTC. Its protein product is CASSSRGGDSLEQYF.

The rearrangement uses TRBV5-1 and TRBJ2-7, with unresolved D. Germline V gene data show CDR1 as SGHRS and CDR2 as YFSETQ. The CDR3 extends over 14 amino acids. The V end lost 0 bases, the J end lost 1 base, and 8 bases lay between the germline ends. This chain's CDR3 is CASSLVAASYEQYF. DNA of the CDR3: TGCGCCAGCAGCTTGGTTGCAGCTTCCTACGAGCAGTACTTC.

The rearrangement links TRBV18 to TRBJ2-5; maybe TRBD2 (6 bases). The ends were cut back, 1 base at V and 7 bases at J, with 10 bases in the middle. Germline values: CDR1 KGHSH, CDR2 LQKENI. This CDR3 spans 13 amino acids. The CDR3 region has the DNA TGTGCCAGCTCACCACGACTAGAATGGACCCAGTACTTC. Residues: CASSPRLEWTQYF.

This clone is a singleton in its sample. The CDR3 reads CASSFRTSGGASSYNEQFF. The CDR3 DNA sequence: TGTGCCAGCAGCTTCCGGACTAGCGGGGGGGCGAGCTCCTACAATGAGCAGTTCTTC. V usage is TRBV9 and J usage is TRBJ2-1; TRBD2 aligns across 15 bases. The germline gives CDR1 SGDLS, CDR2 YYNGEE. The CDR3 runs 19 residues. J lost 0 bases, V lost 4 bases, and 8 bases had no gene match.

This clone was detected a few times. V is TRBV5-1 and J is TRBJ1-4; the match to TRBD1 covers 7 bases. Trimming at V came to 2 bases and at J to 1 base, leaving 2 bases not matched to a gene. Germline values: CDR1 SGHRS, CDR2 YFSETQ. The CDR3 totals 15 residues. For the CDR3, the DNA is TGCGCCAGCAGCTTAACAGGGGTAACTAATGAAAAACTGTTTTTT. This encodes CASSLTGVTNEKLFF.

The chain joins TRBV11-3 to TRBJ1-2; 9 bases agree with TRBD1. V lost 5 bases, J lost 6 bases, and 7 bases stayed unmatched. The CDR3 totals 14 residues. The germline gives CDR1 SGHNT, CDR2 YENEEA. CDR3 region: CASSPTGQGNGYTF. CDR3 DNA: TGTGCCAGCAGCCCGACGGGACAGGGAAATGGCTACACCTTC.

This chain joins TRBV11-2 and TRBJ2-7; 8 nucleotides align to TRBD2. CDR1 and CDR2 (germline): SGHAT, FQNNGV. Losses at the gene ends were 0 bases for V and 4 bases for J; bases not matched to a gene: 2. This CDR3 comprises 14 residues. The chain's CDR3 is CASSLDGGVYEQYF. The CDR3 DNA sequence: TGTGCCAGCAGCTTAGACGGGGGGGTATACGAGCAGTACTTC. The variable domain in full, completed from reference TRBV11-2 and TRBJ2-7, reads EAGVAQSPRYKIIEKRQSVAFWCNPISGHATLYWYQQILGQGPKLLIQFQNNGVVDDSQLPKDRFSAERLKGVDSTLKIQPAKLEDSAVYLCASSLDGGVYEQYFGPGTRLTVT.

The CDR3 reads CASSVTAAYEQYF. CDR3 DNA sequence: TGTGCCAGTAGTGTGACAGCCGCCTACGAGCAGTACTTC. The genes are TRBV19 and TRBJ2-7; D may be TRBD1 (5 bases). Trimming removed 5 bases from V and 2 bases from J, with 10 bases in between. This CDR3 has 13 amino acids. Germline V gene sequence: CDR1 LNHDA, CDR2 SQIVND (reference sequence).

The chain links TRBV19 to TRBJ1-2, with no clear D. Trimming removed 3 bases from V and 4 bases from J, with 18 bases in between. Germline CDR1 reads LNHDA; CDR2 reads SQIVND (reference sequence). CDR3 size: 16 residues. CDR3 in amino acids: CASSMGAGFGGYGYTF. Written as DNA, the CDR3 is TGTGCCAGTAGTATGGGCGCGGGATTTGGCGGCTATGGCTACACCTTC.

The rearrangement uses TRBV11-2 and TRBJ2-7, with 9 positions matching TRBD2. Trimming cost V 8 bases and J 3 bases; bases outside gene matches: 14. Germline V gives CDR1 SGHAT, CDR2 FQNNGV. The CDR3 sequence is 16 residues long. The CDR3 nucleotides read TGTGCCAGCGGCAACCCTACGGGGCGGGGGGGCTACGAGCAGTACTTC. This codes for CASGNPTGRGGYEQYF. The whole variable domain, remainder taken from reference TRBV11-2 and TRBJ2-7, is EAGVAQSPRYKIIEKRQSVAFWCNPISGHATLYWYQQILGQGPKLLIQFQNNGVVDDSQLPKDRFSAERLKGVDSTLKIQPAKLEDSAVYLCASGNPTGRGGYEQYFGPGTRLTVT.

The chain recombines TRBV10-3 with TRBJ1-1; possible D gene TRBD1, 5 bases. The CDR3 is 14 amino acids. Germline CDR1 ENHRY, CDR2 SYGVKD. Trimming stripped 3 bases from V and 10 bases from J, with 18 bases between. CDR3 in amino acids: CAISDGGGEVGAFF. CDR3 sequence (DNA): TGTGCCATCAGTGACGGCGGGGGAGAGGTAGGAGCTTTCTTT.

This clone was counted only a few times. The chain links TRBV18 to TRBJ1-1; tentative D call: TRBD1 (5 bases). V was clipped by 2 bases and J by 4 bases, with 17 bases between them. The CDR3 totals 16 residues. The germline V gene encodes CDR1 KGHSH and CDR2 LQKENI. The CDR3 DNA reads TGTGCCAGCTCACCAGGGTTTGGGGGGGTCACCACTGAAGCTTTCTTT. This encodes CASSPGFGGVTTEAFF. The entire variable domain, with the rest obtained from reference TRBV18 and TRBJ1-1, is as follows: NAGVMQNPRHLVRRRGQEARLRCSPMKGHSHVYWYRQLPEEGLKFMVYLQKENIIDESGMPKERFSAEFPKEGPSILRIQQVVRGDSAAYFCASSPGFGGVTTEAFFGQGTRLTVV.

This clone was counted a few times. The rearrangement joins TRBV19 to TRBJ1-4, with a weak D call TRBD1 (6 bases). Trimming removed 3 bases at V and 8 bases at J, with 13 bases between. The CDR3 is 14 residues long. Germline V gene sequence: CDR1 LNHDA, CDR2 SQIVND (reference sequence). CDR3 in amino acids: CASSIWGRGEKLFF. CDR3 bases: TGTGCCAGTAGTATCTGGGGGCGCGGGGAAAAACTGTTTTTT.

The chain joins TRBV21-1 to TRBJ1-6; the table's D call, TRBD1, has no DNA check behind it. TRBV21-1 is marked as a pseudogene. The length of the CDR3 is 15 residues. In nucleotides, the CDR3 is TGTGCCAGCAGCAAAGAATGGGTCAACAGTTCACCCCTCCACTTT. Protein sequence: CASSKEWVNSSPLHF.

The chain has TRBV6-1 and TRBJ1-5, with 7 nucleotides matching TRBD1. Germline trimming cut 6 bases from V and 0 bases from J; bases unmatched to any gene: 5. The CDR3 has 15 residues. Germline lookup yields CDR1 MNHNS and CDR2 SASEGT. The CDR3 bases are TGTGCCAGCAGCATTGGGACAGCTAGCAATCAGCCCCAGCATTTT. Protein: CASSIGTASNQPQHF.

The V call is TRBV2, the J call TRBJ2-7, with 8 bases fitting TRBD1. CDR1 is SNHLY, CDR2 FYNNEI, per germline. Trimming at V came to 6 bases and at J to 4 bases, leaving 8 bases not matched to a gene. The CDR3 has 14 residues. The CDR3 nucleotides read TGTGCCAGCAGGAAGGACAGGGTTTATTACGAGCAGTACTTC. Its protein product is CASRKDRVYYEQYF.

The chain joins TRBV19 to TRBJ2-5; 8 bases are a match to TRBD2. CDR3 length equals 16 residues. CDR1 is LNHDA and CDR2 is SQIVND in the germline V gene (reference sequence). Trimming cost V 4 bases and J 4 bases; bases outside gene matches: 11. The CDR3 nucleotides are TGTGCCAGTAGTACTTACACTAGCGGCCTAAGAGAGACCCAGTACTTC. It is translated as CASSTYTSGLRETQYF.

This rearrangement joins TRBV5-6 to TRBJ1-5; 8 bases match TRBD1. The length of the CDR3 is 16 residues. Germline V gene data show CDR1 as SGHDT and CDR2 as YYEEEE. V lost 4 bases and J lost 4; bases outside the gene matches: 10. The CDR3 protein is CASSKRETGDNQPQHF. CDR3 bases: TGTGCCAGCAGCAAAAGAGAGACAGGGGATAATCAGCCCCAGCATTTT.

This clone came up a few times. The V and J genes are TRBV7-2 and TRBJ1-1; 8 bases align to TRBD1. The germline CDR1 and CDR2 sequences are SGHTA and FQGNSA. V was clipped by 5 bases and J by 11 bases; unmatched bases: 10. This CDR3 region has 13 residues. The CDR3 is CASSPGTGLRAFF. The DNA for the CDR3 is TGTGCCAGCAGCCCGGGGACAGGCCTGAGGGCTTTCTTT.

This clone was detected only once. The V call is TRBV6-6, the J call TRBJ2-5, with 9 nucleotides matching TRBD1. The CDR3 is made up of 13 amino acids. CDR1 is MNHNY and CDR2 is SVGAGI in the germline V gene (reference sequence). J lost 7 bases, V lost 5 bases, and 5 bases had no gene match. CDR3 region: CASSLGQGATQYF. Here the CDR3 DNA reads TGTGCCAGCAGTCTGGGACAGGGCGCGACCCAGTACTTC.

The rearrangement joins TRBV19 to TRBJ2-2; the match to TRBD1 covers 9 bases. The junction had 11 bases not matched to a gene; V was cut back by 6 bases and J by 6 bases. The CDR3 consists of 16 residues. The germline gives CDR1 LNHDA, CDR2 SQIVND (reference sequence). This chain's CDR3 is CASRPRTGAVAGELFF. DNA for the CDR3: TGTGCCAGTAGACCCCGGACAGGGGCGGTTGCCGGGGAGCTGTTTTTT.